This T cell receptor (beta chain) was sequenced for a study of regulatory T cells in long-lasting Graves disease (dated by TCRdb to the early 2020s). About the investigation overall: Persistent Graves' disease meant more than 5 years of antithyroid drug treatment with TSH receptor autoantibodies that stayed positive. Persistent Graves' disease patients were compared with newly diagnosed Graves' disease patients by peripheral blood TCR sequencing and RNA sequencing. The study was conducted in China and was registered as a clinical trial. TCR sequencing covered about 13 persistent and 20 or so newly diagnosed Graves' disease patients, around 33 samples in total. On average, persistent Graves' disease patients in the clinical cohort had been on antithyroid drugs for about 10 years. General findings and caveats noted by the study authors: A larger number of public clonotypes was shared among persistent patients (over 2,500) than among newly diagnosed patients (around 970). The authors acknowledged the small sample size as a limitation that may reduce accuracy. Persistent Graves' disease patients showed lower TCR Shannon entropy and fewer highly expanded clones than newly diagnosed patients, suggesting clonal expansion. Sequencing and analysis were restricted to the TCR beta chain. Only peripheral blood was studied, because thyroid tissue, the primary lesion, was inaccessible.

In the paper's terms, the time point label means: persistent/refractory GD, antithyroid drugs over 5 years with positive TRAb. For both TCR sequencing and RNA sequencing, RNA was extracted from PBMCs in TRIzol. Graves' disease was diagnosed according to American Thyroid Association guidelines. Patients for the study were recruited at an endocrinology department in Xi'an, China. Each patient gave approximately 10 milliliters of peripheral blood, collected in an EDTA anticoagulant tube. Ficoll Paque Plus density gradient separation was used to isolate PBMCs, and no further T cell sorting was performed. An Agilent 2100 Bioanalyzer and agarose gel were used to check RNA quality, and a NanoDrop 2000 was used to measure RNA concentration. Receptors were amplified or captured by multiplex PCR. Sequencing relied on an Illumina HiSeq 4000. To build TCR beta libraries, CDR3 regions were amplified by Arm-PCR using iRepertoire HTBI primers. PCR products were gel purified before sequencing. On the authors' methods: Gene usage analysis of CDR3 amino acid clonotypes used the 55 to 65 TRBV and more than 13 TRBJ segments found across samples. Filtered high-quality paired reads were merged into contigs using COPE and FqMerger. BLAST was used to align contigs to the IMGT TRBV, TRBD and TRBJ reference genes, and CDR3 was defined following IMGT. Highly expanded clones were defined as clonotypes with a frequency above 0.1%. Repertoire diversity was measured by Shannon entropy, and V-J evenness by the Gini coefficient. A clonotype found in more than one individual was treated as public. The raw public data were reprocessed by TCRdb itself: fastp quality trimming at Q25, MiXCR clonotype calling, in-frame beta chains only. Records with the same CDR3 protein are collapsed into one entry carrying the most frequent genes and DNA. What appears here as the V and J calls and clone size reflects TCRdb's work, not the paper's. The sample contains about half a million distinct CDR3 sequences, around a fifth of them found a single time. 13% of the sample goes to the ten largest clones.

To note about this clonotype: Which antigen it targets is not known. Qualities for individual bases were not recorded, and no much larger clone is one base off.

The receptor's source is a female donor with Graves disease. This material consisted of peripheral blood mononuclear cells (PBMCs), taken when the disease was refractory, from a patient treated with antithyroid drugs.

The CDR3 is CASRDPRGRQDGANVLTF. The base sequence is TGTGCCAGCAGGGACCCCCGAGGGCGACAGGACGGGGCCAACGTCCTGACTTTC. Rearrangement joined TRBV6-1 to TRBJ2-6; TRBD1 could be the D gene, as 6 bases match. Trimming removed 6 bases from V and 4 bases from J, leaving 22 bases between the germline ends. Counted from cysteine to phenylalanine, this CDR3 has 18 amino acids. Only the CDR3 region is kept as DNA, spanning 54 bases read in frame from base 1. For CDR1 and CDR2, the germline V gene lists MNHNS and SASEGT.